This T cell receptor beta chain was profiled in a study of blood T cell repertoires in COVID-19. Across the whole study: Sites in the United States, Italy and Spain provided acute and convalescent COVID-19 samples.

As originally analysed: Nucleated cell number was recorded as an estimate derived from reference gene primer amplification. TCRdb keeps only in-frame clones here, not all; method: immunoSEQ multiplex PCR. That table is the source of V, J and clone size, and D and trimming were worked out from the DNA. The data show over 200,000 clones, roughly nine tenths seen once. Germline values: CDR1 MNHEY, CDR2 SMNVEV (reference sequence). The V segment lost 3 bases and the J segment 0 bases; nucleotides outside the gene matches: 2. CDR3 length: 17 amino acids. The TCR comes from a woman between 18 and 29 years old who had recovered from COVID-19. The sample comprised peripheral blood. The rearrangement joins TRBV27 to TRBJ2-7; 16 bases are shared with TRBD2. The CDR3 DNA follows: TGTGCCAGCAGTTTGGGACTAGCGGGAGGGAGCTCCTACGAGCAGTACTTC. Its protein is CASSLGLAGGSSYEQYF.